The 11 T cell receptor beta chains below all came from one sample that was sequenced in a study of T cells in Graves' hyperthyroidism and ophthalmopathy. Researchers took RNA transcripts and amplified the TCR beta CDR3 regions from them. The primer set for the first-round RT-PCR of the TCR CDR3 was HTBI. TCRdb redid the calling of the multiplex PCR reads with MiXCR, one entry per CDR3 protein. The data contain 700,000 to 850,000 distinct CDR3 sequences, 30% to 40% of them seen just once; the ten biggest clones take up roughly 31%. The sample consisted of blood. The receptors were gathered from a woman aged 40 to 49 with Graves' hyperthyroidism.

This clonotype showed up just a few times. The chain couples TRBV6-5 to TRBJ2-6; D gene ambiguous. The CDR3 is made up of 15 amino acids. Trimming took off 10 bases at V and 0 bases at J, with 13 bases between the two ends. Germline lookup yields CDR1 MNHEY and CDR2 SVGAGI. The CDR3 DNA reads TGTGCCATCCTGGGCGCATTCTCTGGGGCCAACGTCCTGACTTTC. Protein sequence: CAILGAFSGANVLTF.

This clonotype was seen ten or more times. This chain connects TRBV5-8 to TRBJ1-2; D is unresolved. The CDR3 consists of 12 residues. CDR1 and CDR2 from the germline V gene are SGHTS and YDEGEE. With 1 base removed from V and 0 bases from J, the gap between germline ends came to 1 base. CDR3 sequence: CASSLTNYGYTF. Here the CDR3 DNA reads TGTGCCAGCAGCTTGACTAACTATGGCTACACCTTC. Full variable domain (remainder filled in from reference TRBV5-8 and TRBJ1-2): EAGVTQSPTHLIKTRGQQATLRCSPISGHTSVYWYQQALGLGLQFLLWYDEGEERNRGNFPPRFSGRQFPNYSSELNVNALELEDSALYLCASSLTNYGYTFGSGTRLTVV.

The sample holds many counts of this clonotype. This sequence joins TRBV7-8 and TRBJ2-7; D is perhaps TRBD2 (6 bases). Germline CDR1 is SGHVS and CDR2 is FQNEAQ. The CDR3 extends over 15 amino acids. V shed 5 bases and J shed 0 bases, with 14 bases lying between them. This chain's CDR3 is CASSPGVASSYEQYF. The CDR3 DNA reads TGTGCCAGCAGCCCGGGGGTGGCAAGCTCCTACGAGCAGTACTTC. Together with reference TRBV7-8 and TRBJ2-7, the CDR3 gives the full variable domain: GAGVSQSPRYKVAKRGQDVALRCDPISGHVSLFWYQQALGQGPEFLTYFQNEAQLDKSGLPSDRFFAERPEGSVSTLKIQRTQQEDSAVYLCASSPGVASSYEQYFGPGTRLTVT.

In DNA, the CDR3 is TGCGCCAGCAGCTCGGAACCGGGACACACACGACCAGATACGCAGTATTTT. It is translated as CASSSEPGHTRPDTQYF. The chain uses TRBV5-1 and TRBJ2-3; TRBD1 is a possible D gene (6 bases). This CDR3 has 17 amino acids. CDR1 SGHRS and CDR2 YFSETQ come from the germline V gene. Trimming pared 3 bases from V and 4 bases from J, leaving 21 bases between.

The chain has TRBV10-3 and TRBJ2-2; TRBD2 matches at 13 bases. V dropped 7 bases and J dropped 5; count of bases not matched to a gene: 13. Germline values: CDR1 ENHRY, CDR2 SYGVKD. The CDR3 runs 18 residues. CDR3 DNA sequence: TGTGCCATCAACGGACTAGCGGGGGCCGGAACAAGGACCGGGGAGCTGTTTTTT. It specifies CAINGLAGAGTRTGELFF.

This clonotype occurred a few times. The chain carries TRBV4-1 and TRBJ2-5; 8 bases are shared with TRBD1. In germline, CDR1 is MGHRA, CDR2 YSYEKL. The V and J ends lost 6 bases and 4 bases, in that order; junction bases with no gene match: 7. This CDR3 contains 14 residues. CDR3 sequence reads: CASRRWTGRETQYF. In DNA, the CDR3 is TGCGCCAGCAGAAGATGGACAGGGCGAGAGACCCAGTACTTC.

Many counts were recorded for this clonotype. This chain joins TRBV10-3 and TRBJ2-7; 10 bases fit TRBD2. V gave up 6 bases and J gave up 2 bases; unmatched junction bases: 4. This CDR3 comprises 14 residues. Per the germline V gene, CDR1 is ENHRY and CDR2 is SYGVKD. CDR3 in DNA: TGTGCCATCAGCCCACTAGCGGGGACCTACGAGCAGTACTTC. Its translation: CAISPLAGTYEQYF.

This clonotype has only a few counts. The chain carries TRBV7-9 and TRBJ1-1; D not resolved. The CDR3 is 15 amino acids. CDR1 is SEHNR and CDR2 is FQNEAQ in the germline V gene (reference sequence). V lost 5 bases, J lost 0 bases, and 13 bases lay in between. CDR3 sequence: CASSLLEFMNTEAFF. The CDR3 region has the DNA TGTGCCAGCAGCCTCCTCGAATTCATGAACACTGAAGCTTTCTTT.

Note on this clonotype: A much larger clone differs from this one at a single base, so this may be a read error. The CDR3 ends on some other residue instead of the conserved phenylalanine or tryptophan, so this is likely a read error. The chain employs TRBV7-9 and TRBJ1-6; the match to TRBD1 covers 7 bases. The CDR3 loop spans 17 amino acids. The V gene's germline CDR1 is SEHNR and CDR2 FQNEAQ (reference sequence). V trimming: 6 bases; J trimming: 7 bases; junction bases outside the gene matches: 15. CDR3: CASSLGYRGLGNSPLHL. CDR3 in DNA: TGTGCCAGCAGTCTAGGGTACAGGGGATTAGGAAATTCACCCCTCCACCTT.

This sequence joins TRBV2 and TRBJ1-2; no firm D call. The germline CDR1 and CDR2 sequences are SNHLY and FYNNEI. The V end lost 7 bases, the J end lost 6 bases, and 12 bases lay between the germline ends. The CDR3 totals 12 residues. The CDR3, as DNA: TGTGCCAGCACCCTCATACCTAATGGCTACACCTTC. This gives the protein CASTLIPNGYTF. Based on the CDR3 plus reference TRBV2 and TRBJ1-2, the full variable domain is EPEVTQTPSHQVTQMGQEVILRCVPISNHLYFYWYRQILGQKVEFLVSFYNNEISEKSEIFDDQFSVERPDGSNFTLKIRSTKLEDSAMYFCASTLIPNGYTFGSGTRLTVV.

This clonotype was counted at least ten times. This CDR3 reads CASQTGGDGYTF. The CDR3 DNA sequence: TGTGCCAGTCAGACAGGGGGGGATGGCTACACCTTC. The chain carries TRBV2 and TRBJ1-2; 9 positions match TRBD1. With 9 bases clipped from V and 6 bases from J, the junction kept 5 bases outside the gene matches. The CDR3 is 12 residues long. CDR1 is SNHLY and CDR2 is FYNNEI in the germline V gene. Using reference TRBV2 and TRBJ1-2 for the parts outside the CDR3, the full variable domain is EPEVTQTPSHQVTQMGQEVILRCVPISNHLYFYWYRQILGQKVEFLVSFYNNEISEKSEIFDDQFSVERPDGSNFTLKIRSTKLEDSAMYFCASQTGGDGYTFGSGTRLTVV.